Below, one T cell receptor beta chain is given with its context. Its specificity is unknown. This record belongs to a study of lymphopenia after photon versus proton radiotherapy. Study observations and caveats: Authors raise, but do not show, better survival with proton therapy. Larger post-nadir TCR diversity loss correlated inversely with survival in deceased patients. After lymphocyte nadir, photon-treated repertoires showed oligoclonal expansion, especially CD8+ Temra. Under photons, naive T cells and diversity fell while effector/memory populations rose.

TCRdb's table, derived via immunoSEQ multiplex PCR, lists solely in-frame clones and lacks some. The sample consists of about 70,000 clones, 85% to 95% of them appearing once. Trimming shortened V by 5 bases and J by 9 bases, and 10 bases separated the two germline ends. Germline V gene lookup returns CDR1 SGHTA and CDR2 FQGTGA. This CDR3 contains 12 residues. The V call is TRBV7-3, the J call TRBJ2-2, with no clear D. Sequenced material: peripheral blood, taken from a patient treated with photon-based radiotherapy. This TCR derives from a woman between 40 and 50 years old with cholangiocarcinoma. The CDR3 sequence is CASSPGGRELFF. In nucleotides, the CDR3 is TGTGCCAGCAGCCCAGGTGGGAGGGAGCTGTTTTTT.